This T cell receptor beta chain is drawn from a study of blood T cell repertoires in COVID-19. Study details: The analysed material was cDNA or gDNA that came from T cells, B-cell-depleted T cells, or PBMCs.

TCRdb's copy holds only in-frame clones and misses some; the assay was immunoSEQ multiplex PCR. The table lists tens of thousands of clones, 70% to 80% of them singletons. Germline lookup yields CDR1 SQVTM and CDR2 ANQGSEA. The CDR3 extends over 13 amino acids. Trimming stripped 5 bases from V and 0 bases from J, with 10 bases between. The receptor was isolated from a human donor in a cohort sampled during active COVID-19. Sequencing input: peripheral blood. The chain links TRBV29-1 to TRBJ1-1; no firm D call. In DNA form, the CDR3 reads TGCAGCGTTTCTAGCAACTTGAACACTGAAGCTTTCTTT. It yields the protein CSVSSNLNTEAFF. Full variable domain (remainder filled in from reference TRBV29-1 and TRBJ1-1): SAVISQKPSRDICQRGTSLTIQCQVDSQVTMMFWYRQQPGQSLTLIATANQGSEATYESGFVIDKFPISRPNLTFSTLTVSNMSPEDSSIYLCSVSSNLNTEAFFGQGTRLTVV.